This T cell receptor (beta chain) was recorded in a study of blood T cell repertoires in COVID-19. Turning to the study itself: In each case, the material was cDNA or gDNA derived from T cells, B-cell-depleted T cells, or PBMCs.

V shed 4 bases and J 0 bases; nucleotides not matched to a gene: 8. The length of the CDR3 is 16 residues. Germline V gives CDR1 SGHNT, CDR2 YYREEE (reference sequence). As processed by the authors: From reference gene primer amplification, estimates of nucleated cell counts were derived. This table comes from immunoSEQ multiplex PCR, and its TCRdb copy is limited to in-frame clones, with some not included. For V, J and clone size, that table is used; D and trimming come from the DNA. The data show roughly 35,000 clones, with 93% seen just once and 4.5% to 6.5% held by the top ten. This TCR was recovered from a human donor in a cohort sampled during active COVID-19. V usage is TRBV5-4 and J usage is TRBJ2-3, with 7 bases identical to TRBD2. Sequencing input: peripheral blood. CDR3 DNA: TGTGCCAGCAGCCTAAGACTAGCTCCTAGCACAGATACGCAGTATTTT. Protein: CASSLRLAPSTDTQYF.